The 12 T cell receptor beta chains below come from one sample, sequenced in a study of tumor-infiltrating lymphocytes in primary liver carcinoma. For each extraction, RNA and DNA were obtained together from about 19-30 mg of unsorted bulk tissue. Priming with a constant-region primer yielded TCR beta cDNA from roughly 500 ng total RNA. A slightly modified ARM-PCR protocol with three nested multiplex PCR rounds produced these TCR beta libraries. Forward primers for TRBV1-TRBV30 and a C-beta reverse primer served the first two PCR rounds, at about 10 cycles each. TCRdb re-called the multiplex PCR reads through MiXCR, storing one row per CDR3 protein. Of tens of thousands of distinct CDR3 sequences listed, about 77% are singletons. Source material: liver tumor tissue from sampling region 5. Subset defined: tumor region T5, tumor centre. The receptor source for this set is a man aged 35 to 55 with primary liver carcinoma and hepatitis B virus infection.

As regards this clonotype: Sequence at one end of the junction differs from germline and may be a read error. The chain employs TRBV10-2 and TRBJ1-2; TRBD1 matches 9 bases. Germline V gives CDR1 WSHSY, CDR2 SAAADI. This CDR3 contains 14 residues. The CDR3 region is CASSEQGAKYGYIF. Here the CDR3 DNA reads TGCGCCAGCAGTGAACAGGGGGCAAAATATGGCTACATCTTC.

This clonotype is a singleton in its sample. Given a much more abundant clone one base away, this may be a read error. Because the CDR3 is missing its conserved closing phenylalanine or tryptophan, this is likely a read error. The V and J genes are TRBV6-5 and TRBJ1-5, with a weak D call TRBD1 (5 bases). The germline V gene encodes CDR1 MNHEY and CDR2 SVGAGI. This CDR3 has 13 residues. As DNA, the CDR3 is TGTGCCAGCCGGGACGGTAGCAATCGGCCCCAGCATTAT. This encodes CASRDGSNRPQHY.

Comments on this clonotype: Compared with germline, one end of the junction differs, possibly owing to a read error. V gene TRBV11-2 combines with J gene TRBJ2-3; no clear D. Germline V gene sequence: CDR1 SGHAT, CDR2 FQNNGV. The length of the CDR3 is 17 residues. The CDR3 DNA reads TGTGCCAGCAGCTTATTCGCGGCCCACGTCAGCAGAGATACTCAGTATTTT. Amino acid sequence: CASSLFAAHVSRDTQYF.

This clonotype came up a few times. The chain employs TRBV7-2 and TRBJ2-1, with 9 bases fitting TRBD2. Germline lookup yields CDR1 SGHTA and CDR2 FQGNSA. J was trimmed by 7 bases and V by 7 bases; bases with no gene match: 11. The CDR3 runs to 15 residues. CDR3 region: CASTVLAGGMNEQFF. The DNA for the CDR3 is TGTGCCAGCACCGTATTGGCGGGAGGGATGAATGAGCAGTTCTTC.

The rearrangement joins TRBV6-2 or TRBV6-3 to TRBJ2-7; TRBD2 is a possible D gene (6 bases). Germline CDR1 and CDR2: MNHEY and SVGEGT. The CDR3 length is 13 residues. Written as DNA, the CDR3 is TGTACTAGCAGTCTGGACGCTACCTACGAGCAGTACTTC. Protein product: CTSSLDATYEQYF.

This clonotype was detected a few times. The rearrangement links TRBV2 to TRBJ2-3; 8 bases are shared with TRBD2. The V gene's germline CDR1 is SNHLY and CDR2 FYNNEI. The CDR3 contains 14 residues. CDR3 protein: CANQHGGRTDTQYF. The CDR3 DNA is TGTGCTAACCAACATGGCGGGAGGACAGATACGCAGTATTTT. Combining the CDR3 with reference TRBV2 and TRBJ2-3 gives the whole variable domain EPEVTQTPSHQVTQMGQEVILRCVPISNHLYFYWYRQILGQKVEFLVSFYNNEISEKSEIFDDQFSVERPDGSNFTLKIRSTKLEDSAMYFCANQHGGRTDTQYFGPGTRLTVL.

The chain is built from TRBV29-1 and TRBJ2-2, with 13 bases that match TRBD2. Trimming cost V 3 bases and J 5 bases; bases outside gene matches: 6. The CDR3 runs 16 residues. Germline CDR1 and CDR2: SQVTM and ANQGSEA. CDR3 loop: CSVEVGTSGITGELFF. The CDR3 DNA reads as TGCAGCGTTGAGGTCGGGACTAGCGGGATAACCGGGGAGCTGTTTTTT.

This clonotype has just one count. The chain combines TRBV6-2 or TRBV6-3 with TRBJ2-2, with 8 bases aligning to TRBD2. Germline CDR1 and CDR2: MNHEY and SVGEGT. CDR3 length equals 15 residues. CDR3 amino acids: CVSERGGANTGELFF. The CDR3 bases are TGTGTCAGTGAACGGGGGGGTGCGAACACCGGGGAGCTGTTTTTT.

This clonotype was picked up one time. The CDR3 ends on some other residue instead of the conserved phenylalanine or tryptophan, so this is likely a read error. The chain uses TRBV29-1 and TRBJ2-1; D is unclear. In germline, CDR1 is SQVTM, CDR2 ANQGSEA. Trimming pared 4 bases from V and 4 bases from J, leaving 20 bases between. This CDR3 is 16 amino acids long. CDR3 residues: CSVGYRATSAYNEQFI. CDR3 DNA: TGCAGCGTTGGGTACAGAGCGACATCCGCATACAATGAGCAGTTCATC.

In the case of this clonotype: The conserved final phenylalanine or tryptophan is absent from the CDR3, which likely points to a read error. The CDR3 region has the DNA TGCGCCAGCAGGCCTGACAGGGCAACGGGCGGGGAGCTGTTTTCT. Its protein product is CASRPDRATGGELFS. The chain employs TRBV5-1 and TRBJ2-2, with TRBD1 matching over 7 bases. The ends lost 5 bases at V and 7 bases at J; junction bases unmatched: 11. The CDR3 covers 15 residues. Per germline, CDR1 SGHRS and CDR2 YFSETQ.

About this clonotype itself: With a much larger clone just one base away, this may be a read error. The V gene is TRBV7-3, the J gene TRBJ2-1; 9 nucleotides line up with TRBD1. Germline assignment: CDR1 SGHTA and CDR2 FQGTGA. This CDR3 has 15 residues. The CDR3 here is CANSPGTGSGNEQFF. In nucleotides, the CDR3 is TGTGCCAACAGCCCAGGGACAGGGAGTGGGAATGAGCAGTTCTTC.

This clonotype was recorded a few times. A much bigger clone sits one base away, suggesting this may be a read error. The chain employs TRBV28 and TRBJ1-5; a possible D gene is TRBD1 (5 bases). The CDR3 is 15 amino acids. The germline V gene encodes CDR1 MDHEN and CDR2 SYDVKM. The CDR3 bases are TGTGTCAGCTCCCTTAGGGGTCGGGGCGACCAGCTCCAGCATTTT. Translation: CVSSLRGRGDQLQHF.